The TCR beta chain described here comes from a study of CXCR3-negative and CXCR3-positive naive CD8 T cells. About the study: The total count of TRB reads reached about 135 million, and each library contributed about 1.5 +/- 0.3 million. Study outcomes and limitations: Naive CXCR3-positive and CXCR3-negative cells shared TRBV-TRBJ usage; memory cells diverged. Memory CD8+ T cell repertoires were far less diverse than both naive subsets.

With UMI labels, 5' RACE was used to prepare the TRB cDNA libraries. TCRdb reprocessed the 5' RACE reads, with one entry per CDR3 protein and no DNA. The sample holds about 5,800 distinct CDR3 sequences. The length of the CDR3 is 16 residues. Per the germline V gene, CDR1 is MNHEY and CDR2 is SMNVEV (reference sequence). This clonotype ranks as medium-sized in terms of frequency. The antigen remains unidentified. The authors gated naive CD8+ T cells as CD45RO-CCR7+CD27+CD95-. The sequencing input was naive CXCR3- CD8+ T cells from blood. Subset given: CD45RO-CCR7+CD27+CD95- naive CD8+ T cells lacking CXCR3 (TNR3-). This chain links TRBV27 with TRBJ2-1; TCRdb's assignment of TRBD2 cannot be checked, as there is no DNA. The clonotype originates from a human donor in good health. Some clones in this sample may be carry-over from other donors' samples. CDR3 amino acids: CASSLGTSGGYNEQFF.